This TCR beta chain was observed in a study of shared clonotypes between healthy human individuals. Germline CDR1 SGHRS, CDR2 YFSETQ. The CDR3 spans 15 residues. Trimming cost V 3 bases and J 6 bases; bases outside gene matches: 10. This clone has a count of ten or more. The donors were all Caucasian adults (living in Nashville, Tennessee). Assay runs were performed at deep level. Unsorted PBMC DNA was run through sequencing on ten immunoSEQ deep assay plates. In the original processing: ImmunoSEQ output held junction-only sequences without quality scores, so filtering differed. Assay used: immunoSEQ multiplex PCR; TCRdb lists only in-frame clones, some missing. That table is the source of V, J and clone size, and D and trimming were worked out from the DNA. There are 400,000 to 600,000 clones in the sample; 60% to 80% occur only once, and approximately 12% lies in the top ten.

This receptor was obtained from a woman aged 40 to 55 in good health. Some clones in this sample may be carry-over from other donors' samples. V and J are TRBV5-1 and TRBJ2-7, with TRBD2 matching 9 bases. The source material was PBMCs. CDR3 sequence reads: CASSSGSSGGLEQYF. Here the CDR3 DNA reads TGCGCCAGCAGCTCGGGAAGTAGCGGGGGCCTCGAGCAGTACTTC.